This T cell receptor beta chain was identified during a study of control samples from healthy donors and cancer patients. Libraries were prepared by immunoSEQ multiplex PCR; TCRdb keeps only in-frame clonotypes and omits some of them. The sample records some 120,000 clones, more than 75% being singletons. After removal of 2 bases from V and 1 base from J, the junction contained 14 bases not matched to a gene. CDR1 and CDR2 (germline): KGHSH, LQKENI. This CDR3 is built from 18 residues. This TCR derives from a man in his forties in good health. V and J are TRBV18 and TRBJ2-7; 7 bases map to TRBD2. Sequencing input: blood. CDR3 residues: CASSPIDSKPGLSYEQYF. The CDR3 DNA is TGTGCCAGCTCACCAATCGATTCTAAACCGGGACTATCCTACGAGCAGTACTTC.